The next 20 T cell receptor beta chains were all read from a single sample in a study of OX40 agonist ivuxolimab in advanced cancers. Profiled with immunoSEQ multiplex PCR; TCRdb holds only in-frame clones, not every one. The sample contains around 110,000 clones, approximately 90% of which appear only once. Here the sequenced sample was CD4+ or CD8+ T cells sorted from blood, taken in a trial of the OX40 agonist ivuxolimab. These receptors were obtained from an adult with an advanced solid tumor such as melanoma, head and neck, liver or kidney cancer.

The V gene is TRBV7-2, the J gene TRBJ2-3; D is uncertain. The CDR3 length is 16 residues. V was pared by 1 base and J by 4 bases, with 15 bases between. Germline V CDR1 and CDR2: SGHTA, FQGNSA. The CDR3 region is CASSLDSPVVSDTQYF. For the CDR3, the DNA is TGTGCCAGCAGCTTAGACTCCCCAGTGGTCTCAGATACGCAGTATTTT.

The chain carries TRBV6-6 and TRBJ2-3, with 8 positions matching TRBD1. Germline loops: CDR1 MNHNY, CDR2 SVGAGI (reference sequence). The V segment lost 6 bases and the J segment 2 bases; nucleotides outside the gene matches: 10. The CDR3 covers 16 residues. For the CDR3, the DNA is TGTGCCAGCAGACCCGGACAGGGCGGGACCACAGATACGCAGTATTTT. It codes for CASRPGQGGTTDTQYF.

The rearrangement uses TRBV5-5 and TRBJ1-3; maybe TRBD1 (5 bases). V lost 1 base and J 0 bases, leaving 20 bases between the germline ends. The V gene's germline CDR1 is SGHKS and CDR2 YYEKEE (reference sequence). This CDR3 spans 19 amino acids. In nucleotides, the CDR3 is TGTGCCAGCAGCTTGCGGGTGGGCCAGGGCTTACTCTCTGGAAACACCATATATTTT. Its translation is CASSLRVGQGLLSGNTIYF.

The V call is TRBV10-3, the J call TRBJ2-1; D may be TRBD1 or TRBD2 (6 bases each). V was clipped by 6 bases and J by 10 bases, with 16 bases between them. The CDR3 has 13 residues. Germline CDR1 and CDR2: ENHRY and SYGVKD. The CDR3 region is CAISLEGGSEQFF. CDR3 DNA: TGTGCCATCAGCTTGGAGGGGGGATCCGAGCAGTTCTTC.

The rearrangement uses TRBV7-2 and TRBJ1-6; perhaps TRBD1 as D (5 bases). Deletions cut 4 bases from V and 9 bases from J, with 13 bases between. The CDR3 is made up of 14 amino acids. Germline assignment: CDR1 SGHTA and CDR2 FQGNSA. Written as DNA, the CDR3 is TGTGCCAGCAGCTCGGGACGTCCGCGTTCACCCCTCCACTTT. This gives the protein CASSSGRPRSPLHF.

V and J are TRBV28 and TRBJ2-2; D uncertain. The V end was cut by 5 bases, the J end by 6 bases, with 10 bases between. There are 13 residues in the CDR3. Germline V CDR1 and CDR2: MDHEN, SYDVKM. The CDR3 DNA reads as TGTGCCAGCAGTCCCGGCTGGGCCGGGGAGCTGTTTTTT. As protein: CASSPGWAGELFF.

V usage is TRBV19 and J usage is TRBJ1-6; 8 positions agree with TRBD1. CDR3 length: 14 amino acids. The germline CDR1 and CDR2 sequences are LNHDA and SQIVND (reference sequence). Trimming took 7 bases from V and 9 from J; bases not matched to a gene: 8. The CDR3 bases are TGTGCCAGTACCGCTGACAGGGGCGGTTCACCCCTCCACTTT. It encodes CASTADRGGSPLHF.

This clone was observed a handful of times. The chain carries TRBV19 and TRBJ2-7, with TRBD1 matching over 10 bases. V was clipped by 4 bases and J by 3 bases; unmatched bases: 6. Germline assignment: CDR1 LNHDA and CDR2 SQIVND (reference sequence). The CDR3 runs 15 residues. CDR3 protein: CASSTSGTGVYEQYF. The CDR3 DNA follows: TGTGCCAGTAGTACCTCCGGGACAGGGGTCTACGAGCAGTACTTC.

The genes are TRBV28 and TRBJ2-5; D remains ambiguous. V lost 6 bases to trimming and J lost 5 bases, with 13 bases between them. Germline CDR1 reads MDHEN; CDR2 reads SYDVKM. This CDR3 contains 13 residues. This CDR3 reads CASRGRVRETQYF. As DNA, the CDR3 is TGTGCCAGCAGGGGTAGGGTTCGCGAGACCCAGTACTTC.

CDR3 DNA: TGCGCCAGCAGCTTGAATAGCGGTTCTCTTAGCACAGATACGCAGTATTTT. Its protein is CASSLNSGSLSTDTQYF. The chain combines TRBV5-1 with TRBJ2-3; maybe TRBD2 (6 bases). Per germline, CDR1 SGHRS and CDR2 YFSETQ. V lost 1 base and J lost 0, with 15 bases in between. The CDR3 runs 17 residues.

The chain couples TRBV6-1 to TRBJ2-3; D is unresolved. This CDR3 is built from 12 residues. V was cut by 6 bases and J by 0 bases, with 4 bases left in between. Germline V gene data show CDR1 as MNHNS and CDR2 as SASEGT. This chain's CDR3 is CASRLSTDTQYF. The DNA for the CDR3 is TGTGCCAGCAGGCTCAGCACAGATACGCAGTATTTT.

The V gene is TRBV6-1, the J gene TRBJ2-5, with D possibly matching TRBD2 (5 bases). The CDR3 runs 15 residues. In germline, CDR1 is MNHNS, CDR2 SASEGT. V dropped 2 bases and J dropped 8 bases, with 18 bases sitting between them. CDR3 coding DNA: TGTGCCAGCAGTGAATTGCCGGTCCGGGGAGAAACCCAGTACTTC. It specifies CASSELPVRGETQYF.

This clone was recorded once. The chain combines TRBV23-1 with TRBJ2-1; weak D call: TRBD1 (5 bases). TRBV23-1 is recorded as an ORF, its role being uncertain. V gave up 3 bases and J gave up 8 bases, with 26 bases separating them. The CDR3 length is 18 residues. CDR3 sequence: CASSHDEFPNLGDHEQFF. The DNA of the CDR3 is TGCGCCAGCAGTCACGACGAATTCCCTAATCTAGGGGATCATGAGCAGTTCTTC.

The CDR3 bases are TGTGCCAGCAGCTTATCCCGGCAGGGGAACACAGATACGCAGTATTTT. Protein: CASSLSRQGNTDTQYF. The chain joins TRBV7-9 to TRBJ2-3, with D possibly TRBD1 on 6 matching bases. Germline V CDR1 and CDR2: SEHNR, FQNEAQ (reference sequence). This CDR3 has 16 amino acids. Trimming left V 2 bases short and J 2 bases short, with 14 bases between.

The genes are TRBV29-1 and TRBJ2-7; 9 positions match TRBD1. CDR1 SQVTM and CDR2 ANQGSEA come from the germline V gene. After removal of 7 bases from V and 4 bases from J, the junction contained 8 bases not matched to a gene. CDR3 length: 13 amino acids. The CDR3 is CSASGTGMYEQYF. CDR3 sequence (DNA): TGCAGCGCCTCCGGGACAGGGATGTACGAGCAGTACTTC.

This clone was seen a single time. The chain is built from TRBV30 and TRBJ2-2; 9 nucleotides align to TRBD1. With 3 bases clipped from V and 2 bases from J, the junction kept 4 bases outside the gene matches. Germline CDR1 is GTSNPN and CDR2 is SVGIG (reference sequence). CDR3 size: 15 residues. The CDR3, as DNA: TGTGCCTGGAGGACGGGACAGGGTAACACCGGGGAGCTGTTTTTT. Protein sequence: CAWRTGQGNTGELFF.

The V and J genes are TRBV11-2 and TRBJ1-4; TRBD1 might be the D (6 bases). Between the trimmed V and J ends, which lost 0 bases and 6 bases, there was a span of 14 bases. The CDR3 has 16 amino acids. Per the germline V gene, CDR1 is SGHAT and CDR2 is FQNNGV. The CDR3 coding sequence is TGTGCCAGCAGCTTAGATTCCCCACAGGGATATGAAAAACTGTTTTTT. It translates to CASSLDSPQGYEKLFF.

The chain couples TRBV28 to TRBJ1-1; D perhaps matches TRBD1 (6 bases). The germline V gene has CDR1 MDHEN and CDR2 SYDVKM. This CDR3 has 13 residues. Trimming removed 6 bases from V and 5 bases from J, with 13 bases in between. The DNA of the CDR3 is TGTGCCAGCAGGGACCCAGGACAGACTGAAGCTTTCTTT. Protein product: CASRDPGQTEAFF.

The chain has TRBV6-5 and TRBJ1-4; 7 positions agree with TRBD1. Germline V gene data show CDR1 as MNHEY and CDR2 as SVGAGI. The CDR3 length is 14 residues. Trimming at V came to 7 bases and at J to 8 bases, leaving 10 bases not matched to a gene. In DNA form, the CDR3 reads TGTGCCAGCATCAGCACAGGGGCGGGGGAAAAACTGTTTTTT. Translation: CASISTGAGEKLFF.

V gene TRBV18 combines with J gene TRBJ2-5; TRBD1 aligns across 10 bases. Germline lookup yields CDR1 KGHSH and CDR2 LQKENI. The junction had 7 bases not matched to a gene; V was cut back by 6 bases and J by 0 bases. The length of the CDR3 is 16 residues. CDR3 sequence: CASSGVGTGDQETQYF. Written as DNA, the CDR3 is TGTGCCAGCTCCGGCGTAGGGACAGGGGACCAAGAGACCCAGTACTTC.